This T cell receptor (beta chain) was sequenced in a study of shared T cell receptors in the human thymus. This CDR3 contains 15 residues. The J segment lost 7 bases and the V segment lost 2 bases, leaving 4 bases of the junction unmatched. Germline assignment: CDR1 MGHDK and CDR2 SYGVNS. Assay used: immunoSEQ multiplex PCR; TCRdb lists only in-frame clones, some missing. The data contain some 660,000 clones, roughly 86% of them singletons. Another study also made use of these data, one on human thymus T cells. According to that study: Thymic resections from corrective heart surgery supplied the tissue. Biased V and J segment usage appeared in thymus and peripheral blood.

This rearrangement joins TRBV25-1 to TRBJ1-6; 8 nucleotides match TRBD1. This TCR came from a boy under three years old with a congenital heart defect. The sequencing input was thymocytes. The CDR3 spells CASSEGTGSNSPLHF. DNA for the CDR3: TGTGCCAGCAGTGAAGGGACAGGTTCAAATTCACCCCTCCACTTT.